The clone carrying this TCR beta chain is classed as medium-sized (0.01 to 0.1%). This specimen belongs to a study of shared clonotypes between healthy human individuals. The CDR3 has 15 amino acids. CDR1 and CDR2 (germline): MNHNY, SVGAGI (reference sequence). V was clipped by 2 bases and J by 6 bases; unmatched bases: 6. TCRdb's copy holds only in-frame clones and misses some; the assay was immunoSEQ multiplex PCR. The table records 450,000 to 500,000 clones, roughly 80% of them present only once. The sequence was obtained from a woman in her thirties or forties in good health. Some clones in this sample may be carry-over from other donors' samples. V is TRBV6-6 and J is TRBJ2-1, with 8 positions matching TRBD2. Material for sequencing was PBMCs. CDR3 protein: CASSYRREVPNEQFF. CDR3 in DNA: TGTGCCAGCAGTTACAGGCGGGAGGTTCCCAATGAGCAGTTCTTC.